This is a list of T cell receptor beta chains from one sample in a study of immune evolution from preneoplasia to lung adenocarcinoma. Only in-frame clones appear in the TCRdb table, and some are missing; sequencing was by immunoSEQ multiplex PCR. Among 11,000 to 15,000 clones listed, 65% to 85% were seen once. Sequencing was performed on FFPE minimally invasive lung adenocarcinoma tissue. These receptors were collected from a person aged 65-85 years with lung adenocarcinoma. Both conserved end residues are part of each CDR3. D genes are given only for firm matches. Expanded clones are given a class, and other clones once, few, many or no size at all.

>14|TRBV2|TRBJ1-2|TRBD1|.
TGTGCCAGCAGTGGGACAGGGACGGACTATGGCTACACCTTC
CASSGTGTDYGYTF
>14|TRBV7-9|TRBJ1-1|.|.
TGTGCCAGCAGCCCTAGAGGCTGGCAGGGAAAAGCTTTCTTT
CASSPRGWQGKAFF
>13|TRBV6-6|TRBJ2-7|.|.
TGTGCCAGCAGTTACGGGGGGTACTACGAGCAGTACTTC
CASSYGGYYEQYF
>12|TRBV9|TRBJ2-4|TRBD1|.
TGTGCCAGCAGTAGGACAGGCAACATTCAGAACTTC
CASSRTGNIQNF
>14|TRBV5-4|TRBJ1-4|.|.
TGTGCCAGCAGCTTTAGGGGGGCTGGTGAAAAACTGTTTTTT
CASSFRGAGEKLFF
>16|TRBV27|TRBJ2-4|.|.
TGTGCCAGCAGTAGCGCAGGTTTGGTAACCAAAAACATTCAGTACTTC
CASSSAGLVTKNIQYF
>17|TRBV7-2|TRBJ1-2|.|.
TGTGCCAGCAGCTTAGCCCATAGGAGCCCTGTTGTCTATGGCTACACCTTC
CASSLAHRSPVVYGYTF
>14|TRBV11-3|TRBJ1-2|.|.
TGTGCCAGCAGCTTCGCAGGGAAGGATTCTGGCTACACCTTC
CASSFAGKDSGYTF
>11|TRBV28|TRBJ1-1|.|.
TGTGCCAGCAGTTTTCGAACTGAAGCTTTCTTT
CASSFRTEAFF
>14|TRBV2|TRBJ2-2|.|few
TGTGCCAGCAGGGACCGCCCGAACACCGGGGAGCTGTTTTTT
CASRDRPNTGELFF
>14|TRBV10-3|TRBJ1-5|.|.
TGTGCCATCAGTGAGCGGGTTAGCAATCAGCCCCAGCATTTT
CAISERVSNQPQHF
>14|TRBV11-2|TRBJ2-1|TRBD2|.
TGTGCCAGCAGCTTAGAAGCGGGAACCAATGAGCAGTTCTTC
CASSLEAGTNEQFF
>16|TRBV6-1|TRBJ2-3|.|.
TGTGCCAGCAGTGAAGAAACTCGAAGTCCCACAGATACGCAGTATTTT
CASSEETRSPTDTQYF
>17|TRBV7-9|TRBJ2-1|.|.
TGTGCCAGCAGCTTATTGAGGGCGGGAAGATCCTACAATGAGCAGTTCTTC
CASSLLRAGRSYNEQFF
>14|TRBV6-1|TRBJ1-2|TRBD1|.
TGTGCCAGCAGTGAACGTCAGGGGGAAGATGGCTACACCTTC
CASSERQGEDGYTF
>14|TRBV11-2|TRBJ1-1|TRBD1|once
TGTGCCAGCAGCCGGACAGGGTTGAACACTGAAGCTTTCTTT
CASSRTGLNTEAFF